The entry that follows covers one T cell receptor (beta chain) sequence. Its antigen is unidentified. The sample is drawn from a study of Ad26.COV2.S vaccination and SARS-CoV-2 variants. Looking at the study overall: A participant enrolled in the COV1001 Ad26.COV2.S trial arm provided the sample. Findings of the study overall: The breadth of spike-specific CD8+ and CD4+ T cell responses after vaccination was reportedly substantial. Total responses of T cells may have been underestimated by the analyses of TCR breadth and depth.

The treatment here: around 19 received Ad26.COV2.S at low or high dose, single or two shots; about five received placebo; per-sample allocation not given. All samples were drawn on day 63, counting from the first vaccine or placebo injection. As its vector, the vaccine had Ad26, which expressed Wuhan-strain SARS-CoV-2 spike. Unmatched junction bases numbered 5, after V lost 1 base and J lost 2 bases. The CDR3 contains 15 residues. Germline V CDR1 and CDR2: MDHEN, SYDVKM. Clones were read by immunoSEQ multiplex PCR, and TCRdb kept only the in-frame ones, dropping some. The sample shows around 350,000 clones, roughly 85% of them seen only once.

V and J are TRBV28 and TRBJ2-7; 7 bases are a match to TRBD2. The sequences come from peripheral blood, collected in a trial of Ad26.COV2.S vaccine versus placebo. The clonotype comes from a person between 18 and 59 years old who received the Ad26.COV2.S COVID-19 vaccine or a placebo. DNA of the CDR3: TGTGCCAGCAGTTTATCCCTGGGGGGGACCTACGAGCAGTACTTC. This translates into CASSLSLGGTYEQYF.